Below, 8 T cell receptor beta chains from the same sample are listed, as sequenced in a study of graft-versus-host responses after intestinal transplantation. The data were produced by immunoSEQ multiplex PCR, yet TCRdb's version contains in-frame clones alone and is incomplete. The sample lists about 86,000 clones, roughly nine tenths occurring once. What these receptors recognize is not known. This material consisted of unstimulated CD4+ T cells sorted from spleen or lymph node cells, taken before transplant. The receptors stem from a human donor who was the organ donor for an intestinal transplant.

This rearrangement joins TRBV7-9 to TRBJ2-1; TRBD2 is a possible D gene (6 bases). V lost 10 bases, J lost 9 bases, and 19 bases lay in between. This CDR3 has 13 amino acids. Germline V CDR1 and CDR2: SEHNR, FQNEAQ (reference sequence). The CDR3 is CAIPRGGASEQFF. In nucleotides, the CDR3 is TGTGCCATCCCGCGTGGCGGGGCCAGTGAGCAGTTCTTC.

The chain couples TRBV27 to TRBJ1-2; D call uncertain. The CDR3 totals 14 residues. V was shortened by 4 bases and J by 4 bases, with 13 bases between the two germline ends. The germline CDR1 and CDR2 sequences are MNHEY and SMNVEV (reference sequence). CDR3 nucleotide sequence: TGTGCCAGCAGTTCGCGGGATTCCCTCTATGGCTACACCTTC. Residues: CASSSRDSLYGYTF.

This clone has only one observation. Compared with germline, one end of the junction differs, possibly owing to a read error. The chain combines TRBV7-7 with TRBJ2-6; 9 bases agree with TRBD2. The CDR3 spans 20 residues. The germline gives CDR1 SSHAT, CDR2 FNYEAQ (reference sequence). CDR3 coding DNA: TGTGCTAGCAGCTTACTTCCGCCTAGCGGGGCGTTCCCTGGGGCCAACGTCCTGACTTTC. Translated, it gives CASSLLPPSGAFPGANVLTF.

This chain's CDR3 is CASSLGRLDSGNTIYF. The CDR3 DNA follows: TGTGCCAGCAGCTTGGGACGGCTAGACTCTGGAAACACCATATATTTT. This chain uses TRBV5-4 with TRBJ1-3; D is uncertain. Germline-derived CDR1 and CDR2 are SGHNT and YYREEE (reference sequence). Trimming removed 0 bases at V and 0 bases at J, with 10 bases between. The CDR3 is 16 amino acids.

The chain links TRBV6-6 to TRBJ2-1; 13 bases fit TRBD2. In germline, CDR1 is MNHNY, CDR2 SVGAGI (reference sequence). V was pared by 4 bases and J by 10 bases, with 7 bases of the junction left unmatched. The CDR3 runs to 15 residues. The CDR3 sequence is CASSSRTSGSGEQFF. CDR3 nucleotide sequence: TGTGCCAGCAGTTCCCGGACTAGCGGGAGCGGAGAGCAGTTCTTC.

The V call is TRBV19, the J call TRBJ1-1; 8 bases are a match to TRBD1. This CDR3 has 15 residues. Germline V gives CDR1 LNHDA, CDR2 SQIVND (reference sequence). Trimming removed 3 bases from V and 5 bases from J; junction bases left unmatched: 8. The CDR3 coding sequence is TGTGCCAGTAGTATGGACAGGGCTGTAATAACTGAAGCTTTCTTT. This codes for CASSMDRAVITEAFF.

The chain links TRBV20-1 to TRBJ2-3; D uncertain. Germline CDR1 is DFQATT and CDR2 is SNEGSKA (reference sequence). The CDR3 is 11 residues long. Written as DNA, the CDR3 is TGCAGGCCTTCGATGGGCAATACGCAGTATTTT. Amino acids: CRPSMGNTQYF.

The rearrangement links TRBV7-9 to TRBJ2-5; D possibly corresponds to TRBD1 (5 bases). V gave up 1 base and J gave up 7 bases, with 13 bases separating them. Germline V CDR1 and CDR2: SEHNR, FQNEAQ (reference sequence). The CDR3 covers 14 residues. The chain's CDR3 is CASSLDYLRGTQYF. The CDR3 DNA sequence: TGTGCCAGCAGCTTAGACTATTTAAGGGGGACCCAGTACTTC.